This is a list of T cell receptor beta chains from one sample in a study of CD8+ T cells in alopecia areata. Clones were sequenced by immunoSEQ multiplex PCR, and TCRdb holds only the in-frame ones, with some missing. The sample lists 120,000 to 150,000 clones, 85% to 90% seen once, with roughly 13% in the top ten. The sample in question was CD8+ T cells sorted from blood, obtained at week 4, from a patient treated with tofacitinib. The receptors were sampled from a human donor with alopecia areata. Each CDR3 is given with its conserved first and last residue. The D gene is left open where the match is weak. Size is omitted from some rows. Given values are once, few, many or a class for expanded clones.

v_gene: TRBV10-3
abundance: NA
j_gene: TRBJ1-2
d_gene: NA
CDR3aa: CAISDYEGVYGYTF
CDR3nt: TGTGCCATCAGTGACTACGAGGGTGTCTATGGCTACACCTTC

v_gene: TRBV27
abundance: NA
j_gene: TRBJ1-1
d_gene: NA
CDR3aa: CASSLTGRGGTEAFF
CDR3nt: TGTGCCAGCAGTTTGACCGGCAGGGGTGGTACTGAAGCTTTCTTT

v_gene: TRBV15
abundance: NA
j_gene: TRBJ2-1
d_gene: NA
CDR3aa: CATSRRVGASYEQFF
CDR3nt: TGTGCCACCAGCAGAAGGGTTGGAGCGAGCTATGAGCAGTTCTTC

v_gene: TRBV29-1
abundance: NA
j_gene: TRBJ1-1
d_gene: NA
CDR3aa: CSVLDTGEGTEAFF
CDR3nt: TGCAGCGTGCTAGATACAGGAGAGGGCACTGAAGCTTTCTTT

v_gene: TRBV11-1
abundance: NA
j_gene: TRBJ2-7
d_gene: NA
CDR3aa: CASSFGRGAHEQYF
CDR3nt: TGTGCCAGCAGCTTCGGACGGGGCGCCCACGAGCAGTACTTC

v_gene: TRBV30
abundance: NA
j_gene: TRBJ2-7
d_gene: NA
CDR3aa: CAWSKGGEQYF
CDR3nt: TGTGCCTGGAGCAAAGGAGGAGAGCAGTACTTC

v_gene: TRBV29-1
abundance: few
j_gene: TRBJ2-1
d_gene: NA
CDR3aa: CSVEGAHYNEQFF
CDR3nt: TGCAGCGTTGAAGGGGCCCACTACAATGAGCAGTTCTTC

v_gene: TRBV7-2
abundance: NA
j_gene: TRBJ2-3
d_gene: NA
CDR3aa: CASSLDGQPYTQYF
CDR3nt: TGTGCCAGCAGCTTAGATGGGCAGCCCTATACGCAGTATTTT

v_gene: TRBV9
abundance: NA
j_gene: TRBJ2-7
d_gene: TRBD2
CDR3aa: CASSVGGGDLGQYF
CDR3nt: TGTGCCAGCAGCGTAGGGGGAGGGGATTTAGGGCAGTACTTC

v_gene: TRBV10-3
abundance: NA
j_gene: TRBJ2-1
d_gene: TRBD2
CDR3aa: CAISDILGRAANTNEQFF
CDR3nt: TGTGCCATCAGTGACATCTTGGGGAGGGCCGCCAATACCAATGAGCAGTTCTTC

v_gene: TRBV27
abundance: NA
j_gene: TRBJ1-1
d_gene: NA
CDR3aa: CASSRRNTEAFF
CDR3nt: TGTGCCAGCTCCAGACGGAACACTGAAGCTTTCTTT

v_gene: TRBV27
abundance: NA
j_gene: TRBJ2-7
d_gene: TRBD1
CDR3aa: CASSFMTGDHEQYF
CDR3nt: TGTGCCAGCAGCTTCATGACAGGGGACCACGAGCAGTACTTC

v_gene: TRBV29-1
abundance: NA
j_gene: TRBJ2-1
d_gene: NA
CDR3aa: CSVGPPSDSYNEQFF
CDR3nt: TGCAGCGTTGGCCCTCCTAGCGACTCCTACAATGAGCAGTTCTTC

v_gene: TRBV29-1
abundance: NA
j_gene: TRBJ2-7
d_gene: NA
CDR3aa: CSVSTGEGYEQYF
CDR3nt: TGCAGCGTCTCAACTGGCGAGGGCTACGAGCAGTACTTC

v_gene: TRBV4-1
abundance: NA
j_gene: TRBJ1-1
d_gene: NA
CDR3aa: CASARGDTEAFF
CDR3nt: TGCGCCAGCGCCCGGGGAGACACTGAAGCTTTCTTT

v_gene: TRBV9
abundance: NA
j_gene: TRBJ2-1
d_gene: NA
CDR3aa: CASSPSEGNNEQFF
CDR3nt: TGTGCCAGCAGCCCATCCGAGGGTAACAATGAGCAGTTCTTC

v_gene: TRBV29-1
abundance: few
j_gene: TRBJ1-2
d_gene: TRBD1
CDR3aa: CSVHGTEALYGYTF
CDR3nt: TGCAGCGTTCACGGGACAGAGGCGCTCTATGGCTACACCTTC

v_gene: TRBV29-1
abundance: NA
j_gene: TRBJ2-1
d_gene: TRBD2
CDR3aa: CSVVFLAGGMDEQFF
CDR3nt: TGCAGCGTTGTTTTCTTAGCGGGAGGTATGGATGAGCAGTTCTTC

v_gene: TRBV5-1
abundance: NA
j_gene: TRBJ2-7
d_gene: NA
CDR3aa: CASSPTDYEQYF
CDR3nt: TGCGCCAGCAGCCCGACTGACTACGAGCAGTACTTC

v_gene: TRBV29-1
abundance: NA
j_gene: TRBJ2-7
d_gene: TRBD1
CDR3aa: CSVESEGQGISEQYF
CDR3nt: TGCAGCGTTGAAAGCGAGGGACAGGGAATTAGCGAGCAGTACTTC

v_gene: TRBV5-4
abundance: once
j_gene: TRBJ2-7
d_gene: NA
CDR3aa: CASSLAPDSTYEQYF
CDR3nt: TGTGCCAGCAGCTTGGCCCCCGACAGCACCTACGAGCAGTACTTC

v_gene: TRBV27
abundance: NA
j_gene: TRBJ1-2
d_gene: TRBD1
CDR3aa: CASRPSDRGFNGYTF
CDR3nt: TGTGCCAGCAGGCCCTCCGACAGGGGTTTTAATGGCTACACCTTC

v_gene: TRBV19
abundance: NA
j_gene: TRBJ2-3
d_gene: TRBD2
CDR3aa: CASSGSEIRTSGDTQYF
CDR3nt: TGTGCCAGTAGTGGAAGTGAAATCCGGACTAGCGGGGATACGCAGTATTTT

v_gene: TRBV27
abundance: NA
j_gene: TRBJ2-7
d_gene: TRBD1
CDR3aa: CASWAGTGFYEQYF
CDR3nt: TGTGCCAGCTGGGCGGGGACAGGGTTTTACGAGCAGTACTTC

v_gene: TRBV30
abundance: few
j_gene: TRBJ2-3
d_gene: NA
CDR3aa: CAWNFLRRTDTQYF
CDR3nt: TGTGCCTGGAATTTTCTCCGGAGGACAGATACGCAGTATTTT

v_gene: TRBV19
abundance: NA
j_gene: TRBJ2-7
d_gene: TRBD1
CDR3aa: CASSIGAGGIDEQYF
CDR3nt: TGTGCCAGTAGTATAGGAGCAGGGGGCATCGACGAGCAGTACTTC

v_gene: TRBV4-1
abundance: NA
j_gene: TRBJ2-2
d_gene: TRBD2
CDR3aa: CASSQGLAGGKGELFF
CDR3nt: TGCGCCAGCAGCCAAGGACTAGCGGGAGGGAAGGGGGAGCTGTTTTTT